The 26 T cell receptor beta chains below were found in one sample sequenced in a study of blood T cells in healthy people across ages. Primers used in a second PCR of about 7 to 12 cycles were a sample-barcoded 5' primer and a J-beta primer mix. TCRdb processed the 5' RACE reads anew with MiXCR; each CDR3 protein has one entry. The profile covers approximately 1.5 million distinct CDR3 sequences, with roughly a third appearing a single time and around 11% taken by the ten largest. Sequencing input: blood. All receptors derive from a woman in her 30s in good health.

V is TRBV5-1 and J is TRBJ2-7; 10 nucleotides align to TRBD2. Germline CDR1 is SGHRS and CDR2 is YFSETQ. With V trimmed by 0 bases and J by 4 bases, 4 bases remained unmatched. The CDR3 totals 15 residues. The DNA of the CDR3 is TGCGCCAGCAGCTTGGCCTCTAGCGGGAGATACGAGCAGTACTTC. It yields the protein CASSLASSGRYEQYF.

The chain uses TRBV6-1 and TRBJ2-3; 8 positions agree with TRBD1. With V trimmed by 2 bases and J by 1 base, 2 bases remained unmatched. The V gene's germline CDR1 is MNHNS and CDR2 SASEGT. CDR3 length: 15 amino acids. The CDR3 nucleotides read TGTGCCAGCAGTGAATCGACAGGGGGCACAGATACGCAGTATTTT. Protein sequence: CASSESTGGTDTQYF.

This clonotype showed up just a few times. V usage is TRBV27 and J usage is TRBJ2-7, with a weak D call TRBD2 (5 bases). In germline, CDR1 is MNHEY, CDR2 SMNVEV (reference sequence). CDR3 length equals 14 residues. V was clipped by 3 bases and J by 2 bases, with 11 bases between them. In DNA form, the CDR3 reads TGTGCCAGCAGTTTCTCAGCGGCCGCCTACGAGCAGTACTTC. Its translation is CASSFSAAAYEQYF.

This chain links TRBV7-9 with TRBJ2-3; TRBD2 might be the D (5 bases). This CDR3 spans 17 amino acids. Germline CDR1 and CDR2: SEHNR and FQNEAQ (reference sequence). The ends were cut back, 3 bases at V and 2 bases at J, with 18 bases in the middle. The CDR3 here is CASSLTSGTSSTDTQYF. Here the CDR3 DNA reads TGTGCCAGCAGCTTGACCAGCGGCACCTCATCCACAGATACGCAGTATTTT. Together with reference TRBV7-9 and TRBJ2-3, the CDR3 gives the full variable domain: DTGVSQNPRHKITKRGQNVTFRCDPISEHNRLYWYRQTLGQGPEFLTYFQNEAQLEKSRLLSDRFSAERPKGSFSTLEIQRTEQGDSAMYLCASSLTSGTSSTDTQYFGPGTRLTVL.

This chain joins TRBV7-9 and TRBJ1-2, with 7 positions matching TRBD1. The V and J ends lost 7 bases and 1 base, in that order; junction bases with no gene match: 6. Germline-derived CDR1 and CDR2 are SEHNR and FQNEAQ (reference sequence). The CDR3 has 14 amino acids. The CDR3 region has the DNA TGTGCCAGCACCAGACAGGGTAATAACTATGGCTACACCTTC. This encodes CASTRQGNNYGYTF.

A remark on this clonotype: Sequence at one end of the junction differs from germline and may be a read error. This chain uses TRBV7-3 with TRBJ2-3, with D possibly called TRBD1 or TRBD2 (6 bases each). The CDR3 consists of 15 residues. The germline V gene encodes CDR1 SGHTA and CDR2 FQGTGA. The CDR3 spells CTSSLRGERTDTQYF. CDR3 coding DNA: TGTACCAGCAGCTTGAGGGGGGAACGCACAGATACGCAGTATTTT.

This clonotype was counted a few times. The gene calls are TRBV20-1 and TRBJ2-1; D is ambiguous. V was cut by 1 base and J by 5 bases, with 9 bases left in between. Germline CDR1 is DFQATT and CDR2 is SNEGSKA (reference sequence). The CDR3 extends over 13 amino acids. The CDR3 loop reads CSARGVSDNEQFF. The DNA of the CDR3 is TGCAGTGCTAGAGGGGTCAGTGACAATGAGCAGTTCTTC.

The gene calls are TRBV3-1 and TRBJ2-5; 8 bases line up with TRBD1. J lost 0 bases, V lost 3 bases, and 9 bases had no gene match. Per germline, CDR1 LGHDT and CDR2 YNNKEL (reference sequence). This CDR3 contains 17 residues. CDR3 DNA: TGTGCCAGCAGCCAGGTCAGGGGGCGTTCGGACCAAGAGACCCAGTACTTC. This encodes CASSQVRGRSDQETQYF.

V gene TRBV20-1 combines with J gene TRBJ2-7, with 7 bases lining up with TRBD2. The CDR3 length is 13 residues. Germline CDR1 DFQATT, CDR2 SNEGSKA (reference sequence). V lost 5 bases, J lost 3 bases, and 7 bases stayed unmatched. CDR3 coding DNA: TGCAGTGCTGAGGCGGCGGGGGACTACGAGCAGTACTTC. Translation gives CSAEAAGDYEQYF.

Written as DNA, the CDR3 is TGTGCCAGCAGTGAAGTCTTGGGATTAAGCAATCAGCCCCAGCATTTT. The encoded protein is CASSEVLGLSNQPQHF. The rearrangement uses TRBV6-1 and TRBJ1-5; no reliable D call. V lost 1 base, J lost 1 base, and 11 bases lay in between. This CDR3 has 16 residues. CDR1 and CDR2 from the germline V gene are MNHNS and SASEGT.

This chain joins TRBV2 and TRBJ1-1; 9 bases are a match to TRBD1. Unmatched junction bases numbered 10, after V lost 5 bases and J lost 3 bases. CDR1 and CDR2 from the germline V gene are SNHLY and FYNNEI. This CDR3 has 16 amino acids. DNA for the CDR3: TGTGCCAGCAGTACTACAGGGGACAGGGACCACACTGAAGCTTTCTTT. As protein: CASSTTGDRDHTEAFF.

The rearrangement links TRBV2 to TRBJ1-2; weak D call: TRBD1 (5 bases). Between the trimmed V and J ends, which lost 1 base and 6 bases, there was a span of 15 bases. The germline CDR1 and CDR2 sequences are SNHLY and FYNNEI. This CDR3 contains 15 residues. CDR3 sequence reads: CASSEGGTGGNGYTF. The CDR3 region has the DNA TGTGCCAGCAGTGAAGGGGGTACGGGGGGAAATGGCTACACCTTC. Full variable domain (rest looked up from reference TRBV2 and TRBJ1-2): EPEVTQTPSHQVTQMGQEVILRCVPISNHLYFYWYRQILGQKVEFLVSFYNNEISEKSEIFDDQFSVERPDGSNFTLKIRSTKLEDSAMYFCASSEGGTGGNGYTFGSGTRLTVV.

The J gene is TRBJ1-2, the V gene TRBV28; 9 bases match TRBD1. V shed 3 bases, J shed 8 bases, and the junction held 7 bases outside the gene matches. This CDR3 comprises 14 residues. The germline gives CDR1 MDHEN, CDR2 SYDVKM. The CDR3 is CASSFEGQGRGYTF. DNA of the CDR3: TGTGCCAGCAGTTTTGAGGGACAGGGCCGGGGCTACACCTTC.

The chain employs TRBV5-6 and TRBJ1-6; D not certain. CDR1 and CDR2 (germline): SGHDT, YYEEEE. V was cut by 0 bases and J by 13 bases, with 14 bases left in between. The length of the CDR3 is 14 residues. The CDR3 loop reads CASSLANGFFPLHF. The CDR3 bases are TGTGCCAGCAGCTTGGCCAACGGTTTCTTTCCCCTCCACTTT.

The genes are TRBV28 and TRBJ1-4; tentatively, D is TRBD1 (5 bases). The germline V and J ends were trimmed by 6 bases and 1 base, with 9 bases remaining between them. This CDR3 contains 14 residues. Per germline, CDR1 MDHEN and CDR2 SYDVKM. In DNA, the CDR3 is TGTGCCAGCAGGGGGCCGGTAACTAATGAAAAACTGTTTTTT. Its translation: CASRGPVTNEKLFF.

This clonotype was seen more than once but under ten times. The chain uses TRBV25-1 and TRBJ2-3; the D call may be TRBD1 or TRBD2 (5 bases each). CDR3 length: 15 amino acids. The V and J ends lost 4 bases and 10 bases respectively, with 21 bases between them. Germline V gene lookup returns CDR1 MGHDK and CDR2 SYGVNS. The CDR3 here is CASSGSLDGASAQYF. The CDR3 coding sequence is TGTGCCAGCAGTGGGTCCTTGGACGGGGCGTCGGCGCAGTATTTT.

The V call is TRBV10-1, the J call TRBJ2-7; TRBD2 matches at 14 bases. CDR1 is WNHNN, CDR2 SYGVQD, per germline (reference sequence). Trimming at V came to 2 bases and at J to 3 bases, leaving 9 bases not matched to a gene. The CDR3 contains 18 residues. The CDR3 region has the DNA TGCGCCAGCAGTGAGGGGACTAGCGGGAGTGGAAAAGGCTACGAGCAGTACTTC. As protein: CASSEGTSGSGKGYEQYF.

The genes are TRBV7-2 and TRBJ2-3; 11 positions match TRBD2. Germline CDR1 SGHTA, CDR2 FQGNSA. V shed 2 bases, J shed 11 bases, and the junction held 9 bases outside the gene matches. This CDR3 contains 15 residues. CDR3 DNA sequence: TGTGCCAGCAGCTTAATAGCGACTAGCGGGATCATGCAGTATTTT. It translates to CASSLIATSGIMQYF.

The rearrangement links TRBV3-1 to TRBJ1-6; D unclear. CDR3 length: 16 amino acids. Germline V gene lookup returns CDR1 LGHDT and CDR2 YNNKEL (reference sequence). Trimming pared 0 bases from V and 10 bases from J, leaving 16 bases between. The CDR3 is CASSQDLVSAGSPLHF. The DNA for the CDR3 is TGTGCCAGCAGCCAAGATTTGGTCTCAGCTGGATCACCCCTCCACTTT.

The chain recombines TRBV6-5 with TRBJ2-7; 7 bases fit TRBD1. CDR1 is MNHEY and CDR2 is SVGAGI in the germline V gene. V shed 2 bases, J shed 6 bases, and the junction held 4 bases outside the gene matches. The CDR3 spans 13 residues. The CDR3: CASSYKTGFEQYF. The CDR3, as DNA: TGTGCCAGCAGTTACAAGACAGGGTTCGAGCAGTACTTC.

The table lists this clonotype with a few counts. This chain joins TRBV12-3 or TRBV12-4 and TRBJ2-3, with 7 bases lining up with TRBD2. CDR3 size: 15 residues. The trim removed 6 bases at V and 0 bases at J, leaving 6 bases unmatched. The CDR3 spells CASRGGWSSTDTQYF. The CDR3 DNA is TGTGCCAGCAGGGGGGGGTGGTCTAGCACAGATACGCAGTATTTT.

Remarks on this clonotype: A much larger clone lies one base from this, so it may be a read error. This chain joins TRBV7-3 and TRBJ2-3, with 7 bases identical to TRBD1. Germline values: CDR1 SGHTA, CDR2 FQGTGA. The CDR3 length is 15 residues. CDR3 loop: CASSLRARGTDTPYF. The CDR3 region has the DNA TGTGCCAGCAGTTTAAGGGCTAGGGGGACAGATACGCCGTATTTT.

The V and J genes are TRBV9 and TRBJ2-7; D remains unclear. The CDR3 consists of 14 residues. Germline V gene sequence: CDR1 SGDLS, CDR2 YYNGEE. Deletions cut 3 bases from V and 5 bases from J, with 15 bases between. CDR3 sequence: CASSANTIHDEQYF. The CDR3 DNA sequence: TGTGCCAGCAGCGCGAATACAATCCACGACGAGCAGTACTTC. The whole variable domain, remainder taken from reference TRBV9 and TRBJ2-7, is DSGVTQTPKHLITATGQRVTLRCSPRSGDLSVYWYQQSLDQGLQFLIQYYNGEERAKGNILERFSAQQFPDLHSELNLSSLELGDSALYFCASSANTIHDEQYFGPGTRLTVT.

This clonotype was detected only a few times. This chain connects TRBV5-1 to TRBJ1-5; the D gene is possibly TRBD1 (5 bases). The CDR3 has 15 residues. The germline CDR1 and CDR2 sequences are SGHRS and YFSETQ. V lost 5 bases and J lost 6, with 18 bases in between. CDR3 sequence (DNA): TGCGCCAGCAGTCCCGGGACTAAAAGGGGTCAGCCCCAGCATTTT. Amino acid sequence: CASSPGTKRGQPQHF.

This clonotype was seen a few times. The chain employs TRBV24-1 and TRBJ2-5, with 7 bases identical to TRBD1. Germline V gene sequence: CDR1 KGHDR, CDR2 SFDVKD. V shed 7 bases and J 2 bases; nucleotides not matched to a gene: 6. The CDR3 length is 14 residues. This CDR3 is CATRDPGQQETQYF. The CDR3 DNA reads TGTGCCACCAGGGACCCGGGACAGCAAGAGACCCAGTACTTC.

This chain joins TRBV5-6 and TRBJ2-1, with D possibly being TRBD2 (6 bases). Germline V CDR1 and CDR2: SGHDT, YYEEEE. The CDR3 runs to 14 residues. V was pared by 1 base and J by 5 bases, with 10 bases between. CDR3 DNA: TGTGCCAGCAGCTTGACGGGAGTGAACAATGAGCAGTTCTTC. This sequence encodes CASSLTGVNNEQFF.